The rows below give T cell receptor beta chains drawn from one sample of a study of T cell changes during pregnancy in multiple sclerosis. Assay: immunoSEQ multiplex PCR; the TCRdb copy retains only in-frame clones and omits some. Altogether tens of thousands of clones are present, 80% to 95% being singletons, with the ten largest covering less than 3%. The sample in question was peripheral blood, obtained in the third trimester of pregnancy. The origin of the receptors is a female donor in good health, enrolled as a control in a pregnancy study. The CDR3 runs from the conserved cysteine through the conserved F or W. D genes are given only for firm matches. Clone size is not always given. Where it is, it says once, few, many or a class for expanded clones.

abundance	v_gene	j_gene	d_gene	CDR3aa	CDR3nt
.	TRBV5-4	TRBJ2-1	.	CASRGGSSGYNEQFF	TGTGCCAGCAGAGGGGGCTCTAGCGGGTACAATGAGCAGTTCTTC
.	TRBV4-1	TRBJ2-2	.	CASSQDWSSSGELFF	TGCGCCAGCAGCCAAGATTGGAGCAGCAGCGGGGAGCTGTTTTTT
.	TRBV4-3	TRBJ1-5	TRBD1	CASSQGGNNQPQHF	TGCGCCAGCAGTCAGGGGGGCAACAATCAGCCCCAGCATTTT
.	TRBV11-3	TRBJ1-1	TRBD1	CASSLDGTVDTEAFF	TGTGCCAGCAGCTTAGACGGGACAGTCGACACTGAAGCTTTCTTT
.	TRBV19	TRBJ2-1	TRBD2	CASSLRAGDEQFF	TGTGCCAGTAGTTTAAGGGCGGGGGATGAGCAGTTCTTC
.	TRBV7-9	TRBJ1-2	.	CASSRRGGDGYTF	TGTGCCAGCAGCCGTCGCGGGGGAGATGGCTACACCTTC
.	TRBV2	TRBJ2-3	TRBD2	CASSELAGMTDTQYF	TGTGCCAGCAGTGAGCTAGCGGGAATGACAGATACGCAGTATTTT
.	TRBV15	TRBJ2-1	.	CATSRALDTYNEQFF	TGTGCCACCAGCAGAGCCCTGGACACCTACAATGAGCAGTTCTTC
.	TRBV18	TRBJ2-2	TRBD1	CASSPQGAVTGELFF	TGTGCCAGCTCACCACAGGGGGCGGTCACCGGGGAGCTGTTTTTT
.	TRBV4-3	TRBJ2-3	TRBD2	CASSPGYGTSGFTDTQYF	TGCGCCAGCAGCCCGGGGTATGGGACTAGCGGATTCACAGATACGCAGTATTTT
.	TRBV7-2	TRBJ1-5	.	CASSLASQGQGQPQHF	TGTGCCAGCAGCTTAGCGTCGCAGGGGCAGGGTCAGCCCCAGCATTTT
.	TRBV5-4	TRBJ2-7	.	CASSLGAYEQYF	TGTGCCAGCAGCCTCGGGGCCTACGAGCAGTACTTC
.	TRBV7-3	TRBJ2-2	.	CASSSISGRGELFF	TGTGCCAGCAGCTCAATTTCAGGGCGGGGGGAGCTGTTTTTT
few	TRBV5-1	TRBJ2-6	.	CASSLAKHSGANVLTF	TGCGCCAGCAGCTTGGCGAAACACTCTGGGGCCAACGTCCTGACTTTC
.	TRBV6-1	TRBJ2-1	TRBD2	CASSDLAGGSSYNEQFF	TGTGCCAGCAGTGACTTAGCGGGGGGGAGCTCCTACAATGAGCAGTTCTTC
.	TRBV6-1	TRBJ1-1	.	CASNQGYLAEAFF	TGTGCCAGCAATCAGGGTTATTTAGCTGAAGCTTTCTTT
.	TRBV15	TRBJ2-7	.	CATSRRRGYEQYF	TGTGCCACCAGCAGACGGCGGGGCTACGAGCAGTACTTC
.	TRBV5-1	TRBJ2-5	.	CASSLTRPGETRYF	TGCGCCAGCAGCTTGACTAGGCCGGGTGAGACCCGGTACTTC
once	TRBV27	TRBJ2-7	.	CASSIPGLGEQYF	TGTGCCAGCAGTATTCCGGGTCTAGGCGAGCAGTACTTC
.	TRBV7-2	TRBJ2-6	.	CASSLEAGTGANVLTF	TGTGCCAGCAGCTTAGAGGCAGGAACTGGGGCCAACGTCCTGACTTTC
.	TRBV7-9	TRBJ1-3	.	CASSLAARVGNTIYF	TGTGCCAGCAGCTTAGCGGCCAGGGTTGGAAACACCATATATTTT
.	TRBV18	TRBJ1-1	.	CASSPLDRNTEAFF	TGTGCCAGCTCACCACTAGACAGGAACACTGAAGCTTTCTTT
.	TRBV7-2	TRBJ2-6	.	CASSFDRYSGANVLTF	TGTGCCAGCAGCTTCGACAGATACTCTGGGGCCAACGTCCTGACTTTC
.	TRBV6-4	TRBJ2-6	.	CASILDVSGANVLTF	TGTGCCAGCATCCTAGATGTATCTGGGGCCAACGTCCTGACTTTC
.	TRBV19	TRBJ2-7	.	CASSIYGGYEQYF	TGTGCCAGTAGTATTTACGGGGGCTACGAGCAGTACTTC
once	TRBV27	TRBJ2-1	.	CASSLSYIGNPPYNEQFF	TGTGCCAGCAGTTTATCGTATATCGGTAATCCCCCCTACAATGAGCAGTTCTTC
.	TRBV5-1	TRBJ2-2	TRBD2	CASSSSGSNTGELFF	TGCGCCAGCAGCTCTAGCGGGTCGAACACCGGGGAGCTGTTTTTT
once	TRBV19	TRBJ1-2	.	CASSIGEVRDGYTF	TGTGCCAGTAGTATAGGGGAGGTAAGGGATGGCTACACCTTC
.	TRBV10-3	TRBJ1-2	TRBD1	CAISLDRAGGYTF	TGTGCCATCAGCTTGGACAGGGCGGGTGGCTACACCTTC
.	TRBV6-5	TRBJ1-3	.	CASRPQGSGNTIYF	TGTGCCAGCAGACCACAGGGTTCTGGAAACACCATATATTTT
.	TRBV19	TRBJ2-7	TRBD1	CASSARDRGTHEQYF	TGTGCCAGTAGTGCCCGGGACAGGGGGACCCACGAGCAGTACTTC
.	TRBV2	TRBJ2-7	.	CASTASDSYEQYF	TGTGCCAGCACGGCTAGCGACTCCTACGAGCAGTACTTC
.	TRBV5-4	TRBJ2-7	.	CASKRTDSYEQYF	TGTGCCAGTAAACGGACAGACTCCTACGAGCAGTACTTC
.	TRBV10-3	TRBJ2-3	TRBD2	CAISESGKADTQYF	TGTGCCATCAGTGAGAGCGGGAAGGCAGATACGCAGTATTTT
.	TRBV19	TRBJ1-2	.	CASSIFVSGKIGYGYTF	TGTGCCAGTAGTATTTTTGTCTCAGGGAAAATAGGCTATGGCTACACCTTC
few	TRBV30	TRBJ1-6	TRBD1	CAWSGGRNSPLHF	TGTGCCTGGTCAGGGGGCCGGAATTCACCCCTCCACTTT
once	TRBV18	TRBJ1-2	TRBD1	CASSLSGQGGVGYTF	TGTGCCAGCTCACTCTCGGGACAGGGAGGTGTAGGCTACACCTTC
.	TRBV4-3	TRBJ2-5	TRBD1	CASSQDATGGAGTQYF	TGCGCCAGCAGCCAAGATGCGACAGGGGGCGCGGGGACCCAGTACTTC
.	TRBV27	TRBJ2-7	TRBD2	CASSYLAGVPTYEQYF	TGTGCCAGCAGTTACCTAGCGGGAGTCCCCACCTACGAGCAGTACTTC
.	TRBV7-9	TRBJ1-1	TRBD1	CASSLGQGAGTEAFF	TGTGCCAGCAGCTTGGGACAGGGGGCGGGTACTGAAGCTTTCTTT
.	TRBV6-5	TRBJ2-1	TRBD2	CASSLQAGGYNEQFF	TGTGCCAGCAGTTTACAAGCGGGGGGTTACAATGAGCAGTTCTTC
.	TRBV11-3	TRBJ2-1	TRBD2	CASSLAPGLAGKNEQFF	TGTGCCAGCAGCTTAGCCCCTGGACTAGCGGGGAAAAATGAGCAGTTCTTC
.	TRBV7-9	TRBJ1-4	.	CASSLVGEPTNEKLFF	TGTGCCAGCAGCTTAGTCGGGGAGCCGACTAATGAAAAACTGTTTTTT
.	TRBV10-3	TRBJ1-6	.	CAISAGIMGSPLHF	TGTGCCATCAGTGCGGGGATTATGGGTTCACCCCTCCACTTT
.	TRBV10-3	TRBJ1-3	TRBD1	CAISGGQGNTIYF	TGTGCCATCAGTGGGGGACAGGGGAACACCATATATTTT
.	TRBV7-8	TRBJ2-1	.	CASSLEGGLNEQFF	TGTGCCAGCAGCTTAGAGGGGGGGCTGAATGAGCAGTTCTTC
.	TRBV7-3	TRBJ2-1	.	CASSPIRGSDEQFF	TGTGCCAGCAGCCCAATCAGGGGAAGCGATGAGCAGTTCTTC